This is a list of T cell receptor beta chains from one sample in a study of cytomegalovirus exposure and HLA in healthy donors. Using immunoSEQ multiplex PCR, the repertoire was profiled, and TCRdb retains in-frame clones only, with some absent. The data show around 250,000 clones, 81% seen once. The sample comprised PBMCs. The receptors shown here come from a woman in her sixties in good health and CMV-seropositive. The CDR3 runs from the conserved cysteine through the conserved F or W. D genes are given only for firm matches. Clone size is not always given. Where it is, it says once, few, many or a class for expanded clones.

len: 15; j_gene: TRBJ1-3; v_gene: TRBV7-9; d_gene: TRBD1; abundance: NA; CDR3nt: TGTGCCAGCAGCGCGGACAGGCCCACTGGAAACACCATATATTTT; CDR3aa: CASSADRPTGNTIYF
len: 14; j_gene: TRBJ2-1; v_gene: TRBV10-3; d_gene: NA; abundance: NA; CDR3nt: TGTGCCATCAGATTGGGGGAGGGGGGCAATGAGCAGTTCTTC; CDR3aa: CAIRLGEGGNEQFF
len: 15; j_gene: TRBJ1-5; v_gene: TRBV15; d_gene: TRBD1; abundance: NA; CDR3nt: TGTGCCACCAGCAGGGACAGGGTGGTCGGTCAGCCCCAGCATTTT; CDR3aa: CATSRDRVVGQPQHF
len: 15; j_gene: TRBJ1-1; v_gene: TRBV27; d_gene: NA; abundance: NA; CDR3nt: TGTGCCAGCAGCTTGACACAGGGCCAGAACACTGAAGCTTTCTTT; CDR3aa: CASSLTQGQNTEAFF
len: 18; j_gene: TRBJ2-1; v_gene: TRBV7-9; d_gene: TRBD2; abundance: NA; CDR3nt: TGTGCCAGCAGCCTATCAACCCCGGGGACTAGCGGGAGAAATGAGCAGTTCTTC; CDR3aa: CASSLSTPGTSGRNEQFF
len: 15; j_gene: TRBJ2-1; v_gene: TRBV7-3; d_gene: TRBD2; abundance: NA; CDR3nt: TGTGCCAGCAGCTTAGGTCGCCTAGCGGGATATGAGCAGTTCTTC; CDR3aa: CASSLGRLAGYEQFF
len: 14; j_gene: TRBJ1-2; v_gene: TRBV4-1; d_gene: NA; abundance: NA; CDR3nt: TGCGCCAGCAGCCAAGACAGGCTGATCTATGGCTACACCTTC; CDR3aa: CASSQDRLIYGYTF
len: 16; j_gene: TRBJ2-3; v_gene: TRBV28; d_gene: TRBD1; abundance: NA; CDR3nt: TGTGCCAGCAGTACATGGACAGGGGTGTACACAGATACGCAGTATTTT; CDR3aa: CASSTWTGVYTDTQYF
len: 15; j_gene: TRBJ1-2; v_gene: TRBV5-1; d_gene: TRBD1; abundance: few; CDR3nt: TGCGCCAGCAGCTCCTTCCCCGGGACAGACTATGGCTACACCTTC; CDR3aa: CASSSFPGTDYGYTF
len: 14; j_gene: TRBJ2-1; v_gene: TRBV5-1; d_gene: NA; abundance: NA; CDR3nt: TGCGCCAGCAGCCAAGAGAGCTCCTACAATGAGCAGTTCTTC; CDR3aa: CASSQESSYNEQFF
len: 13; j_gene: TRBJ2-5; v_gene: TRBV25-1; d_gene: TRBD2; abundance: once; CDR3nt: TGTGCCAGCAGTGAATGGGGGGGGGAGACCCAGTACTTC; CDR3aa: CASSEWGGETQYF
len: 15; j_gene: TRBJ2-3; v_gene: TRBV4-1; d_gene: TRBD2; abundance: few; CDR3nt: TGCGCCAGCAGCCCCCGAGGACTAGCAACAGATACGCAGTATTTT; CDR3aa: CASSPRGLATDTQYF
len: 15; j_gene: TRBJ2-3; v_gene: TRBV10-3; d_gene: NA; abundance: NA; CDR3nt: TGTGCCATCAGTCTTAGCAGGGGGGAGACAGATACGCAGTATTTT; CDR3aa: CAISLSRGETDTQYF
len: 16; j_gene: TRBJ2-1; v_gene: TRBV7-9; d_gene: TRBD2; abundance: NA; CDR3nt: TGTTCCAGCAGCTTGTCTTGGAGGGAGGGCTACAATGAGCAGTTCTTC; CDR3aa: CSSSLSWREGYNEQFF
len: 14; j_gene: TRBJ2-2; v_gene: TRBV4-1; d_gene: NA; abundance: NA; CDR3nt: TGCGCCAGCAGCCACCGACAGAACACCGGGGAGCTGTTTTTT; CDR3aa: CASSHRQNTGELFF
len: 16; j_gene: TRBJ2-4; v_gene: TRBV5-1; d_gene: TRBD2; abundance: NA; CDR3nt: TGCGCCAGCAGCTTGGATGGCGCGGGAGTTTCTAACATTCAGTACTTC; CDR3aa: CASSLDGAGVSNIQYF
len: 14; j_gene: TRBJ2-3; v_gene: TRBV9; d_gene: NA; abundance: NA; CDR3nt: TGTGCCAGCAGCGTAGCTACGAGCACAGATACGCAGTATTTT; CDR3aa: CASSVATSTDTQYF
len: 13; j_gene: TRBJ2-7; v_gene: TRBV11-1; d_gene: NA; abundance: NA; CDR3nt: TGTGCCAGCAGCTTCCTTCCCTCCTACGAGCAGTACTTC; CDR3aa: CASSFLPSYEQYF
len: 13; j_gene: TRBJ1-1; v_gene: TRBV27; d_gene: NA; abundance: few; CDR3nt: TGTGCCAGCAGCCTCGGGAGTCTCACTGAAGCTTTCTTT; CDR3aa: CASSLGSLTEAFF
len: 15; j_gene: TRBJ1-5; v_gene: TRBV7-9; d_gene: NA; abundance: NA; CDR3nt: TGTGCCAGCAGCTTAGAGGGGGTAGGAAATCAGCCCCAGCATTTT; CDR3aa: CASSLEGVGNQPQHF
len: 16; j_gene: TRBJ2-1; v_gene: TRBV7-6; d_gene: TRBD2; abundance: NA; CDR3nt: TGTGCCAGCAGCCCTTTAGCGGGGTCTTATGGCAATGAGCAGTTCTTC; CDR3aa: CASSPLAGSYGNEQFF
len: 13; j_gene: TRBJ2-1; v_gene: TRBV7-9; d_gene: NA; abundance: NA; CDR3nt: TGTGCCAGCAGCTTAAAAAGCGCCAATGAGCAGTTCTTC; CDR3aa: CASSLKSANEQFF
len: 15; j_gene: TRBJ2-7; v_gene: TRBV5-4; d_gene: TRBD2; abundance: NA; CDR3nt: TGTGCCAGCAGCTTGTTTGGTAGCGGGAGCTACGAGCAGTACTTC; CDR3aa: CASSLFGSGSYEQYF
len: 14; j_gene: TRBJ1-2; v_gene: TRBV5-1; d_gene: TRBD1; abundance: few; CDR3nt: TGCGCCAGCAGGGATACAGGGGGAAACTATGGCTACACCTTC; CDR3aa: CASRDTGGNYGYTF
len: 13; j_gene: TRBJ1-5; v_gene: TRBV18; d_gene: NA; abundance: once; CDR3nt: TGTGCCAGCTCGCCTGACAGGAATCAGCCCCAGCATTTT; CDR3aa: CASSPDRNQPQHF
len: 14; j_gene: TRBJ1-4; v_gene: TRBV6-6; d_gene: NA; abundance: few; CDR3nt: TGTGCCAGCAGGAGGGCAGGGGATGGTGAAAAACTGTTTTTT; CDR3aa: CASRRAGDGEKLFF
len: 16; j_gene: TRBJ2-5; v_gene: TRBV5-1; d_gene: TRBD2; abundance: few; CDR3nt: TGCGCCAGCAGCTTCGGACTAGCGGGAGGGGTTGAGACCCAGTACTTC; CDR3aa: CASSFGLAGGVETQYF
len: 16; j_gene: TRBJ2-3; v_gene: TRBV4-1; d_gene: NA; abundance: NA; CDR3nt: TGCGCCAGCAGCCAAGATCCCGGACTTAACCGGGATACGCAGTATTTT; CDR3aa: CASSQDPGLNRDTQYF
len: 14; j_gene: TRBJ1-4; v_gene: TRBV7-9; d_gene: TRBD1; abundance: NA; CDR3nt: TGTGCCAGCAGCCGCACAGGGGGGAACGAAAAACTGTTTTTT; CDR3aa: CASSRTGGNEKLFF
len: 15; j_gene: TRBJ1-4; v_gene: TRBV6-4; d_gene: TRBD1; abundance: NA; CDR3nt: TGTGCCAGCAGTCTCACCAGGGGGCCTAATGAAAAACTGTTTTTT; CDR3aa: CASSLTRGPNEKLFF
len: 16; j_gene: TRBJ1-5; v_gene: TRBV28; d_gene: NA; abundance: NA; CDR3nt: TGTGCCAGCAGTTTTACTATCGGGGACAACAATCAGCCCCAGCATTTT; CDR3aa: CASSFTIGDNNQPQHF
len: 13; j_gene: TRBJ1-1; v_gene: TRBV19; d_gene: NA; abundance: NA; CDR3nt: TGTGCCAGTAGTATGACGGGTAACACTGAAGCTTTCTTT; CDR3aa: CASSMTGNTEAFF
len: 14; j_gene: TRBJ1-5; v_gene: TRBV5-8; d_gene: TRBD1; abundance: NA; CDR3nt: TGTGCCAGCAGCTGGGACAGATTCAATCAGCCCCAGCATTTT; CDR3aa: CASSWDRFNQPQHF
len: 15; j_gene: TRBJ2-3; v_gene: TRBV2; d_gene: NA; abundance: NA; CDR3nt: TGTGCCAGCAGTCTCAGCGGAGGAAGCACAGATACGCAGTATTTT; CDR3aa: CASSLSGGSTDTQYF
len: 14; j_gene: TRBJ1-1; v_gene: TRBV18; d_gene: NA; abundance: NA; CDR3nt: TGTGCCAGCTCACCTCGAGGCGGGGACACTGAAGCTTTCTTT; CDR3aa: CASSPRGGDTEAFF
len: 13; j_gene: TRBJ2-3; v_gene: TRBV7-3; d_gene: NA; abundance: NA; CDR3nt: TGTGCCAGCAGCTTACCGGGAGCAGATACGCAGTATTTT; CDR3aa: CASSLPGADTQYF
len: 12; j_gene: TRBJ2-7; v_gene: TRBV11-2; d_gene: NA; abundance: NA; CDR3nt: TGTGCCAGCAGCTTCACAATGTACGAGCAGTACTTC; CDR3aa: CASSFTMYEQYF
len: 12; j_gene: TRBJ2-1; v_gene: TRBV9; d_gene: NA; abundance: NA; CDR3nt: TGTGCCAGCAGATCAACTGACAATGAGCAGTTCTTC; CDR3aa: CASRSTDNEQFF
len: 14; j_gene: TRBJ2-3; v_gene: TRBV19; d_gene: TRBD2; abundance: NA; CDR3nt: TGTGCCAGTAGTAATAGCGGGAGGGGCGATACGCAGTATTTT; CDR3aa: CASSNSGRGDTQYF
len: 12; j_gene: TRBJ2-2; v_gene: TRBV7-3; d_gene: NA; abundance: NA; CDR3nt: TGTGCCAGCAGCTTACTATCCGGGGAGCTGTTTTTT; CDR3aa: CASSLLSGELFF
len: 14; j_gene: TRBJ1-1; v_gene: TRBV12-1; d_gene: NA; abundance: few; CDR3nt: TGTGCCAGCAGCTTCTTCGGGGGTTACACTGAAGCTTTCTTT; CDR3aa: CASSFFGGYTEAFF
len: 15; j_gene: TRBJ1-1; v_gene: TRBV5-1; d_gene: NA; abundance: NA; CDR3nt: TGCGCCAGCAGCTTGGTCGGAGGGCTGAACACTGAAGCTTTCTTT; CDR3aa: CASSLVGGLNTEAFF
len: 15; j_gene: TRBJ1-1; v_gene: TRBV6-1; d_gene: NA; abundance: NA; CDR3nt: TGTGCCAGCACAAACGAAGCGGGCCCACCTAGAGGGGCTTTCTTT; CDR3aa: CASTNEAGPPRGAFF
len: 16; j_gene: TRBJ1-5; v_gene: TRBV7-9; d_gene: NA; abundance: NA; CDR3nt: TGTGCCAGCAGCTTAGGGACACGTACTATCAATCAGCCCCAGCATTTT; CDR3aa: CASSLGTRTINQPQHF
len: 16; j_gene: TRBJ1-5; v_gene: TRBV5-6; d_gene: TRBD1; abundance: NA; CDR3nt: TGTGCCAGCAGCTTTAGGACAGGGCTTAGCAATCAGCCCCAGCATTTT; CDR3aa: CASSFRTGLSNQPQHF
len: 18; j_gene: TRBJ1-3; v_gene: TRBV4-1; d_gene: NA; abundance: NA; CDR3nt: TGCGCCAGCAGCCACTATTCCGGGGCAGGGGAAGGTGGAAACACCATATATTTT; CDR3aa: CASSHYSGAGEGGNTIYF
len: 12; j_gene: TRBJ1-1; v_gene: TRBV7-9; d_gene: TRBD1; abundance: NA; CDR3nt: TGTTCCAGCAGCCCAGGGGGGCGAGAAGCTTTCTTT; CDR3aa: CSSSPGGREAFF
len: 17; j_gene: TRBJ1-5; v_gene: TRBV30; d_gene: TRBD1; abundance: NA; CDR3nt: TGTGCCTGGGGGGAAGGGCAGGGGGATTCGAGCAATCAGCCCCAGCATTTT; CDR3aa: CAWGEGQGDSSNQPQHF